The sequence of this T cell receptor (beta chain) was determined in a study of blood T cells in healthy people across ages. Overall study findings and caveats: Comparison with aged donors showed that long-lived donors had more naive CD4+ cells and higher diversity.

The table lists this clonotype with a few counts. Its antigen remains unknown. Next came a second PCR, run for about 6 to 12 cycles, which used a sample-barcoded 5' primer along with a J-beta primer mix. MiXCR, run by TCRdb on the 5' RACE reads, gives a single entry per CDR3 protein. Among roughly 1.5 million distinct CDR3 sequences listed, approximately 39% were seen once. The V end was cut by 1 base, the J end by 2 bases, with 14 bases between. This CDR3 spans 15 amino acids. The germline V gene has CDR1 DFQATT and CDR2 SNEGSKA (reference sequence). This clonotype was sampled from a woman aged 18-29 years in good health. The source material was blood. The chain carries TRBV20-1 and TRBJ1-2; TRBD1 is a possible D gene (5 bases). The CDR3 nucleotides are TGCAGTGCTAGAGGATTTTGGAGGGGAAACTATGGCTACACCTTC. It codes for CSARGFWRGNYGYTF.